The 9 T cell receptor beta chains in this list originate from one sample, sequenced in a study of cytomegalovirus exposure and HLA in healthy donors (dated by TCRdb to 2017 to 2019). Libraries were constructed by the immunoSEQ multiplex PCR assay. The multiplex PCR relied on a mix of 60 forward primers for TCR Vbeta segments and 13 reverse primers for TCR Jbeta segments. Here the immuneACCESS table is served through TCRdb, limited to in-frame sequences with V and J called. Missing clones are a known gap in these copies; in checked studies unresolved V genes cover under half, and the rest lacks a known reason. The sample yields under 200,000 clones; roughly 81% were counted once. The ten largest clonotypes hold over 10% of the sample. The specimen was PBMCs. These receptors were collected from a woman aged 50 to 60 in good health and CMV-seronegative.

In DNA, the CDR3 is TGCAGCGTTGAGGGGGGGGTCGGAACTAATGAAAAACTGTTTTTT. Translated, it gives CSVEGGVGTNEKLFF. The V gene is TRBV29-1, the J gene TRBJ1-4; a possible D gene is TRBD1 (5 bases). The CDR3 extends over 15 amino acids. Germline V gene sequence: CDR1 SQVTM, CDR2 ANQGSEA. Trimming shortened V by 3 bases and J by 1 base, and 12 bases separated the two germline ends.

This chain connects TRBV5-8 to TRBJ2-6; possibly TRBD2 for D (6 bases). The ends were cut back, 7 bases at V and 0 bases at J, with 17 bases in the middle. The CDR3 runs 17 residues. Germline values: CDR1 SGHTS, CDR2 YDEGEE. The CDR3 bases are TGTGCCAGCCGGAGGGGATTACGCCTCTCTGGGGCCAACGTCCTGACTTTC. It is translated as CASRRGLRLSGANVLTF.

The CDR3 DNA reads as TGTGCCAGCAGTTTTGGAGGGGTTAACTATGGCTACACCTTC. This sequence encodes CASSFGGVNYGYTF. The rearrangement links TRBV6-6 to TRBJ1-2; a weak D match, TRBD1 (5 bases). Germline V gene data show CDR1 as MNHNY and CDR2 as SVGAGI (reference sequence). This CDR3 comprises 14 residues. Between the trimmed V and J ends, which lost 4 bases and 1 base, there was a span of 10 bases.

The V call is TRBV2, the J call TRBJ2-3; possibly TRBD2 for D (6 bases). The CDR3 runs to 14 residues. The V end was cut by 7 bases, the J end by 0 bases, with 11 bases between. From germline, CDR1 is SNHLY and CDR2 FYNNEI. The CDR3 DNA sequence: TGTGCCAGCAAGGAGGGTCCAAGCACAGATACGCAGTATTTT. This translates into CASKEGPSTDTQYF.

This chain joins TRBV5-8 and TRBJ1-2; TRBD1 agrees at 9 bases. Germline values: CDR1 SGHTS, CDR2 YDEGEE. V lost 4 bases and J lost 0; bases outside the gene matches: 10. This CDR3 is built from 17 residues. CDR3 nucleotide sequence: TGTGCCAGCAGCCATTATACAGGGGGCTCTTCTAACTATGGCTACACCTTC. Residues: CASSHYTGGSSNYGYTF.

This chain connects TRBV2 to TRBJ2-1; possibly TRBD1 for D (5 bases). The CDR3 is 15 residues long. Trimming removed 6 bases from V and 4 bases from J, with 16 bases in between. Germline CDR1 is SNHLY and CDR2 is FYNNEI. The CDR3 spells CASRPRQTIYNEQFF. The CDR3 region has the DNA TGTGCCAGCAGACCCAGACAGACCATTTACAATGAGCAGTTCTTC.

The chain recombines TRBV6-1 with TRBJ1-1; 8 nucleotides line up with TRBD1. Germline CDR1 is MNHNS and CDR2 is SASEGT. This CDR3 region has 14 residues. The junction had 14 bases not matched to a gene; V was cut back by 9 bases and J by 8 bases. Written as DNA, the CDR3 is TGTGCCAGTAGCTTTTCCGGGACAGGCACCGAAGCTTTCTTT. This gives the protein CASSFSGTGTEAFF.

V and J are TRBV4-3 and TRBJ2-1; D unclear. Germline-derived CDR1 and CDR2 are LGHNA and YSLEER. This CDR3 has 15 amino acids. V was shortened by 0 bases and J by 1 base, with 7 bases between the two germline ends. The CDR3 protein is CASSQDPGSYNEQFF. In DNA form, the CDR3 reads TGCGCCAGCAGCCAAGATCCGGGTTCCTACAATGAGCAGTTCTTC.

This clone was seen a few times. The chain links TRBV27 to TRBJ1-2; perhaps TRBD1 as D (5 bases). The CDR3 totals 13 residues. The germline V gene has CDR1 MNHEY and CDR2 SMNVEV (reference sequence). Trimming shortened V by 2 bases and J by 9 bases, and 13 bases separated the two germline ends. The CDR3, as DNA: TGTGCCAGCAGTTTAAGCAGGGTAAACAGCTACACCTTC. Its protein product is CASSLSRVNSYTF.